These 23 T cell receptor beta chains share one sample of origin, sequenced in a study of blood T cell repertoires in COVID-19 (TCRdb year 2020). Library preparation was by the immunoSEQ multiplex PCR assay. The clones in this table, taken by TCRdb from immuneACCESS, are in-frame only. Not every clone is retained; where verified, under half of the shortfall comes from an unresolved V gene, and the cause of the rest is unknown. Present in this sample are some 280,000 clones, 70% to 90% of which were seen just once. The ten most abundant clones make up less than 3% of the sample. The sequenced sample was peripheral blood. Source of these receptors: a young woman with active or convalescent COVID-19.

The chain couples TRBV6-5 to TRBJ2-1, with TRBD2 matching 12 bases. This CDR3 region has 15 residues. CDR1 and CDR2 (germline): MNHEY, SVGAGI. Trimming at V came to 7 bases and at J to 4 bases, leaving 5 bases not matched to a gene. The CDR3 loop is CASILAGGWYNEQFF. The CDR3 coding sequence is TGTGCCAGCATCCTAGCGGGGGGGTGGTACAATGAGCAGTTCTTC.

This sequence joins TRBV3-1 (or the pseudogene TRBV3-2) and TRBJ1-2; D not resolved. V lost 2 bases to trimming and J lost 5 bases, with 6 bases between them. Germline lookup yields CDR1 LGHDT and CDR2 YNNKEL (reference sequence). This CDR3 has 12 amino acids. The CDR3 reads CASSQPTYGYTF. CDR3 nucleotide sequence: TGTGCCAGCAGCCAACCCACTTATGGCTACACCTTC.

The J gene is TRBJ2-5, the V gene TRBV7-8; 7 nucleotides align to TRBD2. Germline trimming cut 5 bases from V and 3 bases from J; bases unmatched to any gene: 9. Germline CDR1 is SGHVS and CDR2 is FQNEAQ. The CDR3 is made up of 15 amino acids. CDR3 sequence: CASSPTAGFKETQYF. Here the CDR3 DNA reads TGTGCCAGCAGCCCGACAGCGGGATTTAAAGAGACCCAGTACTTC.

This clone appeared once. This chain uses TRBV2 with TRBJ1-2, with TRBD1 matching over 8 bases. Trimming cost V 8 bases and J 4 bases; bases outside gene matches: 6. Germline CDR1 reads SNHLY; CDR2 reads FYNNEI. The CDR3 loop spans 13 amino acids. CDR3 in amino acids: CASVTGGFYGYTF. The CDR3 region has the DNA TGTGCCAGCGTTACAGGGGGATTCTATGGCTACACCTTC.

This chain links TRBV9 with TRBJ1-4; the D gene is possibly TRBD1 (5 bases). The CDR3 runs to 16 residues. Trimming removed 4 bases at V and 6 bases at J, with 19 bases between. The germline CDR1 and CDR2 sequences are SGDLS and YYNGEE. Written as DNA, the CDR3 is TGTGCCAGCAGCAGAGCCCCGGGGGGGAGGGATGAAAAACTGTTTTTT. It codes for CASSRAPGGRDEKLFF. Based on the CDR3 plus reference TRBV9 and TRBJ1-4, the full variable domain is DSGVTQTPKHLITATGQRVTLRCSPRSGDLSVYWYQQSLDQGLQFLIQYYNGEERAKGNILERFSAQQFPDLHSELNLSSLELGDSALYFCASSRAPGGRDEKLFFGSGTQLSVL.

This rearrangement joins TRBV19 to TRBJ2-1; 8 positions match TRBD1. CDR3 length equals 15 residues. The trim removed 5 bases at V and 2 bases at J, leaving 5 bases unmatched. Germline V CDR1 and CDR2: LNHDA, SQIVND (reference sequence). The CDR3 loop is CASSYRDRTYNEQFF. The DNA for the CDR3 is TGTGCCAGTAGTTACCGGGACAGGACCTACAATGAGCAGTTCTTC. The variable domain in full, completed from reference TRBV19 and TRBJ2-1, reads DGGITQSPKYLFRKEGQNVTLSCEQNLNHDAMYWYRQDPGQGLRLIYYSQIVNDFQKGDIAEGYSVSREKKESFPLTVTSAQKNPTAFYLCASSYRDRTYNEQFFGPGTRLTVL.

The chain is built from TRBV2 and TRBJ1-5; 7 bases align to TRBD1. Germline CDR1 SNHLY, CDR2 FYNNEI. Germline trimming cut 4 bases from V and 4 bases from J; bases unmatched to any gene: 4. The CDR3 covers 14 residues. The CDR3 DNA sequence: TGTGCCAGCAGTGCGGCAGGGGGTAATCAGCCCCAGCATTTT. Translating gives CASSAAGGNQPQHF.

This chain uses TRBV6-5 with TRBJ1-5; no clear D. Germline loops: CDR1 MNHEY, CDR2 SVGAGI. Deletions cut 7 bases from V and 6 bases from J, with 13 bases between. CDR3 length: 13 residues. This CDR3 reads CASNARSGQPQHF. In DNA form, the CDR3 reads TGTGCCAGCAATGCCCGATCGGGTCAGCCCCAGCATTTT.

The CDR3 region has the DNA TGTGCCGCACGGGACAGGGCTTGGACAGATACGCAGTATTTT. It specifies CAARDRAWTDTQYF. V is TRBV30 and J is TRBJ2-3, with 9 bases fitting TRBD1. The CDR3 length is 14 residues. Trimming at V came to 8 bases and at J to 3 bases, leaving 9 bases not matched to a gene. Germline V gene data show CDR1 as GTSNPN and CDR2 as SVGIG (reference sequence).

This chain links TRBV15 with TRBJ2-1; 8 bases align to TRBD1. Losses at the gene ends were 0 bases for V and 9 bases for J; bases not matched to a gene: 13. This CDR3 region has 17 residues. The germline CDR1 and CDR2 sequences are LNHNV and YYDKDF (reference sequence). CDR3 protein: CATSRDAGQGAIGEQFF. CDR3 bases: TGTGCCACCAGCAGAGATGCAGGTCAGGGGGCTATTGGTGAGCAGTTCTTC.

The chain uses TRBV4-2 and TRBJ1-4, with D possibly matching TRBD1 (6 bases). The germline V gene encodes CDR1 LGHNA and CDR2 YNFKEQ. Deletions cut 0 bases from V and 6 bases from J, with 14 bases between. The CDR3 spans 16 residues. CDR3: CASSQEGRGAHEKLFF. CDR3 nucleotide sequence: TGTGCCAGCAGCCAAGAGGGGAGGGGGGCCCATGAAAAACTGTTTTTT.

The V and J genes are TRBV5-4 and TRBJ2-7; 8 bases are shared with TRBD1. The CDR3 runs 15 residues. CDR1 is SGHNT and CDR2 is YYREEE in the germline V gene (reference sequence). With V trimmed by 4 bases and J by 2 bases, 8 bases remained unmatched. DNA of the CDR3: TGTGCCAGCAGCCCCCGGGCAGGGGGCCCCTACGAGCAGTACTTC. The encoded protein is CASSPRAGGPYEQYF.

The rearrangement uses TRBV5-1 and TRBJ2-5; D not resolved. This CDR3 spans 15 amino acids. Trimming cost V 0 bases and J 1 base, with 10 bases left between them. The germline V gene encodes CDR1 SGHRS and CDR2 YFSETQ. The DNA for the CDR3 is TGCGCCAGCAGCTTGGCCTGGGCAGCCCAAGAGACCCAGTACTTC. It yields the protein CASSLAWAAQETQYF.

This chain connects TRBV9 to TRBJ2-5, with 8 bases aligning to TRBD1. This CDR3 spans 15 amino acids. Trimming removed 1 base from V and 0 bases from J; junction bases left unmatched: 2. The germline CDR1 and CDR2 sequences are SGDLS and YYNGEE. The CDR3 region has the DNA TGTGCCAGCAGCGTAACAGGGGGTAACCAAGAGACCCAGTACTTC. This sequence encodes CASSVTGGNQETQYF.

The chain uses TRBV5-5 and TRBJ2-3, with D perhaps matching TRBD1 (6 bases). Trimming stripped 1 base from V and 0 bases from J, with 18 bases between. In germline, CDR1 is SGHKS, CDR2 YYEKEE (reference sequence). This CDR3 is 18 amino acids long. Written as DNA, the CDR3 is TGTGCCAGCAGCTTGATTGGACCACAGGGAACCAGCACAGATACGCAGTATTTT. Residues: CASSLIGPQGTSTDTQYF. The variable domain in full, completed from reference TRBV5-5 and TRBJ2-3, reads DAGVTQSPTHLIKTRGQQVTLRCSPISGHKSVSWYQQVLGQGPQFIFQYYEKEERGRGNFPDRFSARQFPNYSSELNVNALLLGDSALYLCASSLIGPQGTSTDTQYFGPGTRLTVL.

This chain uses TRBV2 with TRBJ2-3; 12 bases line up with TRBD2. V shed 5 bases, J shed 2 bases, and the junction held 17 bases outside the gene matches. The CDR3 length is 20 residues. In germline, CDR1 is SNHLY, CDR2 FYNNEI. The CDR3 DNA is TGTGCCAGCAGTAAAATTGGACTAGCGGGGACACCTCCTGCCACAGATACGCAGTATTTT. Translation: CASSKIGLAGTPPATDTQYF.

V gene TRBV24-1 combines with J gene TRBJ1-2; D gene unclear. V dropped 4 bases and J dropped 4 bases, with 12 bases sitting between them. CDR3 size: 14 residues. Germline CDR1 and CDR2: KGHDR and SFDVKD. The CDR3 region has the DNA TGTGCCACCAGTGACATACAAGTTGGCTATGGCTACACCTTC. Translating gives CATSDIQVGYGYTF.

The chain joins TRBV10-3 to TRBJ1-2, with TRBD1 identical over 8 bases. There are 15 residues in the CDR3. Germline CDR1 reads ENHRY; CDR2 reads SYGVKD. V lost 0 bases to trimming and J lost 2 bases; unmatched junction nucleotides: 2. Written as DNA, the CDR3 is TGTGCCATCAGTGAGTCGACAGGGGTGAACTATGGCTACACCTTC. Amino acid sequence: CAISESTGVNYGYTF.

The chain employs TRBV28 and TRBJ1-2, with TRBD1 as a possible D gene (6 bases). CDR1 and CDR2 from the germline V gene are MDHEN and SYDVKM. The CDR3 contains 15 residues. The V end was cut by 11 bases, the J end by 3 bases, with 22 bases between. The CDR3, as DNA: TGTGCCGCCCACCGCGGGGGCATAGGGTACTATGGCTACACCTTC. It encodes CAAHRGGIGYYGYTF.

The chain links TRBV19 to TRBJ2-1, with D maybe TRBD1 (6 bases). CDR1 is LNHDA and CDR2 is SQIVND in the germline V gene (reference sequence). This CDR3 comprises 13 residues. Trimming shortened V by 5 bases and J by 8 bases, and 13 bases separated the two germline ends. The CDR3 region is CASSPATGYEQFF. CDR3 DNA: TGTGCCAGTAGTCCCGCGACAGGATATGAGCAGTTCTTC.

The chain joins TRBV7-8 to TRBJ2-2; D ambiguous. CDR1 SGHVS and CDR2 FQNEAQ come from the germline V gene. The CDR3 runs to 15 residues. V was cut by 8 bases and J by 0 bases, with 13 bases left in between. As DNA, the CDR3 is TGTGCCAGCCATCCTGGCGGCGCGAACACCGGGGAGCTGTTTTTT. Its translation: CASHPGGANTGELFF.

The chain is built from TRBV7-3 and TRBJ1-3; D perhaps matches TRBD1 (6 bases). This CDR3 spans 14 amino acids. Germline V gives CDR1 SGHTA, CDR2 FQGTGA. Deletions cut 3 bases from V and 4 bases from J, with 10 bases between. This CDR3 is CASSLGAPGNTIYF. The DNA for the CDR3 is TGTGCCAGCAGCTTGGGGGCTCCAGGAAACACCATATATTTT.

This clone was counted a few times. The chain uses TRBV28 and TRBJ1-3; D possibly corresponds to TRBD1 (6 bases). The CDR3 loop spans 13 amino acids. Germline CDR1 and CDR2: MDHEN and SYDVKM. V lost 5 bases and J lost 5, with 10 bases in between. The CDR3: CASSDRSRNTIYF. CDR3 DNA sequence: TGTGCCAGCAGTGACAGGTCACGAAACACCATATATTTT. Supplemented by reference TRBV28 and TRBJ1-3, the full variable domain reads DVKVTQSSRYLVKRTGEKVFLECVQDMDHENMFWYRQDPGLGLRLIYFSYDVKMKEKGDIPEGYSVSREKKERFSLILESASTNQTSMYLCASSDRSRNTIYFGEGSWLTVV.